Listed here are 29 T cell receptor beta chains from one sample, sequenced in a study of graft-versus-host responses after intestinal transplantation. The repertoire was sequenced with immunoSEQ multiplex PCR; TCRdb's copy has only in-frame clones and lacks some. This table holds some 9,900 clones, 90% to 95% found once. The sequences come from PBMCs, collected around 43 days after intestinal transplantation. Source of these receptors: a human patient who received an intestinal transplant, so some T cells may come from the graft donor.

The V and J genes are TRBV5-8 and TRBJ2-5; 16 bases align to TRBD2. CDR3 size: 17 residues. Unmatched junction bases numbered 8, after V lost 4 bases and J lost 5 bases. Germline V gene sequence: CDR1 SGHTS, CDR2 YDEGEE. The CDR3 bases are TGTGCCAGCAGCCAGGGACTAGCGGGGGGGCTGATCGAGACCCAGTACTTC. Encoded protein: CASSQGLAGGLIETQYF.

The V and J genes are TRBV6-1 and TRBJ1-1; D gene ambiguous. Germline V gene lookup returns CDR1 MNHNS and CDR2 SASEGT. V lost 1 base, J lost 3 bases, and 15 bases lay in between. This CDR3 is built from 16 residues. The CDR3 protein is CASSEGSGYGDTEAFF. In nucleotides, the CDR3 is TGTGCCAGCAGTGAAGGGTCGGGGTATGGGGACACTGAAGCTTTCTTT.

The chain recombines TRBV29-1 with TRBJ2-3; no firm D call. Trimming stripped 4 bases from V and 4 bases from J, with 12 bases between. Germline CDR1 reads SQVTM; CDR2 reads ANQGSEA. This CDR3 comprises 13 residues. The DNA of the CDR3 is TGCAGCGTTGGACGAGATTACGCAGATACGCAGTATTTT. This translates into CSVGRDYADTQYF.

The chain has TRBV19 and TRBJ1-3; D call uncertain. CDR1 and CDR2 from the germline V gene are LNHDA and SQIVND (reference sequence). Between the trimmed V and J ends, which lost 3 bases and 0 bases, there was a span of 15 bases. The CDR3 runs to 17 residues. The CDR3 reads CASSIFGQADSGNTIYF. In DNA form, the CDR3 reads TGTGCCAGTAGTATCTTCGGGCAGGCTGACTCTGGAAACACCATATATTTT.

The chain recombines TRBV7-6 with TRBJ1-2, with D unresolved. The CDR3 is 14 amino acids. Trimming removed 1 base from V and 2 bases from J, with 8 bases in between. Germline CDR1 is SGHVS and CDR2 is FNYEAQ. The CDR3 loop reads CASSLDPGNYGYTF. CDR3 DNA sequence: TGTGCCAGCAGCTTAGATCCAGGAAACTATGGCTACACCTTC.

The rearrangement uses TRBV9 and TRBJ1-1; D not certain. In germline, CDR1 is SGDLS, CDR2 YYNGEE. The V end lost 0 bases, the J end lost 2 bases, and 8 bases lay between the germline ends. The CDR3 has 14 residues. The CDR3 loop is CASSVGRINTEAFF. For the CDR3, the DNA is TGTGCCAGCAGCGTAGGGCGGATAAACACTGAAGCTTTCTTT.

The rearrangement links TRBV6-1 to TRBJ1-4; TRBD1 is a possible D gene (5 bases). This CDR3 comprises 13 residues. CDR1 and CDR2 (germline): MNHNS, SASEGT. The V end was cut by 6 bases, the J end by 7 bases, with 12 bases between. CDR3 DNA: TGTGCCAGCAGGGGGGACTCGGGTGAAAAACTGTTTTTT. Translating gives CASRGDSGEKLFF.

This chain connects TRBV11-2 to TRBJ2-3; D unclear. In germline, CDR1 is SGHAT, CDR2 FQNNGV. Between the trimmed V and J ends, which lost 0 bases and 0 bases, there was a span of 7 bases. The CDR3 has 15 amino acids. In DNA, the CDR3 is TGTGCCAGCAGCTTAGAAATAACTAGCACAGATACGCAGTATTTT. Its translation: CASSLEITSTDTQYF.

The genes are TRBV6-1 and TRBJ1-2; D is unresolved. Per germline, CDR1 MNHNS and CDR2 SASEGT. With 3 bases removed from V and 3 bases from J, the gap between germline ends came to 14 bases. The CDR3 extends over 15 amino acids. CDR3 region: CASSEARVFDYGYTF. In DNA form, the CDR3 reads TGTGCCAGCAGTGAGGCAAGGGTGTTTGACTATGGCTACACCTTC.

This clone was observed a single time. The CDR3 DNA reads TGCAGCGGCCTAAACACTGAAGCTTTCTTT. Its translation: CSGLNTEAFF. The rearrangement links TRBV29-1 to TRBJ1-1; D unresolved. Trimming took 7 bases from V and 2 from J, leaving 5 bases between them. Germline V gene lookup returns CDR1 SQVTM and CDR2 ANQGSEA. The CDR3 runs 10 residues.

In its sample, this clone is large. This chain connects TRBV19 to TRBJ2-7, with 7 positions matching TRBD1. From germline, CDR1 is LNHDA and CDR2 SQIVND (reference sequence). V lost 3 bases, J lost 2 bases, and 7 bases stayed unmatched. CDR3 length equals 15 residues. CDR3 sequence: CASSMDRRGPYEQYF. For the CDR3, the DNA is TGTGCCAGTAGTATGGACAGGAGAGGGCCCTACGAGCAGTACTTC.

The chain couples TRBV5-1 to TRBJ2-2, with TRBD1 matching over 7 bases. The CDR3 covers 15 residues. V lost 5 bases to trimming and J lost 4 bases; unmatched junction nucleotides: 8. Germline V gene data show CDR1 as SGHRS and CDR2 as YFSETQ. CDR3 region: CASRTGQKFTGELFF. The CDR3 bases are TGCGCCAGCAGAACGGGACAGAAATTCACCGGGGAGCTGTTTTTT.

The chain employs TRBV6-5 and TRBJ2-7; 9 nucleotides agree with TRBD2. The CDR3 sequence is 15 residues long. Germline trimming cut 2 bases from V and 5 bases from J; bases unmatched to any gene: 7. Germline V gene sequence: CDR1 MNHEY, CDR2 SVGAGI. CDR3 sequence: CASSYTAGGPHEQYF. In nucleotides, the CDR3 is TGTGCCAGCAGTTACACAGCGGGGGGCCCCCACGAGCAGTACTTC.

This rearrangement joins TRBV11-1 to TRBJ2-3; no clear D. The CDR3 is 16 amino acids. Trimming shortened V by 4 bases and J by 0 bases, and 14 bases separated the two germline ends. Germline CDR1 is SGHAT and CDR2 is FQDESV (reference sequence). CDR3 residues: CASSYPGGVSTDTQYF. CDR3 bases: TGTGCCAGCAGCTACCCCGGTGGGGTCAGCACAGATACGCAGTATTTT.

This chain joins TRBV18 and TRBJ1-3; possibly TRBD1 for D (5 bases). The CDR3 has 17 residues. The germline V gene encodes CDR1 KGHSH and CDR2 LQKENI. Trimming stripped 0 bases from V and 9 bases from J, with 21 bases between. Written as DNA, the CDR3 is TGTGCCAGCTCACCACCGAGGCCAGGGCTCGGTTGGAGCACCATATATTTT. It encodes CASSPPRPGLGWSTIYF.

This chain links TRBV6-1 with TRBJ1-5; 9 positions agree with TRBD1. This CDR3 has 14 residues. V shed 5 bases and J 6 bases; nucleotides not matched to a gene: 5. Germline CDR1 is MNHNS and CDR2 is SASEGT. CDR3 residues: CASSNTGGGQPQHF. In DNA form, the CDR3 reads TGTGCCAGCAGTAACACAGGGGGCGGTCAGCCCCAGCATTTT.

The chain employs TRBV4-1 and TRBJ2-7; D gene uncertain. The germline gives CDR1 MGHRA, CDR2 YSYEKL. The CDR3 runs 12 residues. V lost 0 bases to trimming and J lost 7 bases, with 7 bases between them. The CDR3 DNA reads TGCGCCAGCAGCCAAGACCAAAGGGAGCAGTACTTC. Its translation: CASSQDQREQYF.

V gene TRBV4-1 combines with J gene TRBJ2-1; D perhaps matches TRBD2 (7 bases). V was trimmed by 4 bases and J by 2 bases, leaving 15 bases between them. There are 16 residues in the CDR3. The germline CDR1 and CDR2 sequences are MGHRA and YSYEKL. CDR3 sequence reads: CASSPQGGGTYNEQFF. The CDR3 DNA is TGCGCCAGCAGCCCACAGGGCGGGGGCACCTACAATGAGCAGTTCTTC.

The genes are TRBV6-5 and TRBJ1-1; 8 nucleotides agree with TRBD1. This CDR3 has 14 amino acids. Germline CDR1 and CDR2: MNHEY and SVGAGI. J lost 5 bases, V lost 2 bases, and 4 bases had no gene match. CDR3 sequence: CASSYDRGRTEAFF. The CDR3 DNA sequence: TGTGCCAGCAGTTACGACAGGGGACGGACTGAAGCTTTCTTT.

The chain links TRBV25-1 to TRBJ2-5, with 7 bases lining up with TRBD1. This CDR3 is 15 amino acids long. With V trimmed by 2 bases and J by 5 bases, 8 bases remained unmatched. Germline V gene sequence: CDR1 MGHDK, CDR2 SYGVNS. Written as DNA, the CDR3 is TGTGCCAGCAGTGAACTGGACAGGACGGGGGAGACCCAGTACTTC. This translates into CASSELDRTGETQYF.

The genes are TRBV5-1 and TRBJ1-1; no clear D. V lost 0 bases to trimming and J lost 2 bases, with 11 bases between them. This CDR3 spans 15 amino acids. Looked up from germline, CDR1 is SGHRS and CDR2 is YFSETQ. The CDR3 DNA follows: TGCGCCAGCAGCTTGGCCTTGGGCGGCAACACTGAAGCTTTCTTT. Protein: CASSLALGGNTEAFF.

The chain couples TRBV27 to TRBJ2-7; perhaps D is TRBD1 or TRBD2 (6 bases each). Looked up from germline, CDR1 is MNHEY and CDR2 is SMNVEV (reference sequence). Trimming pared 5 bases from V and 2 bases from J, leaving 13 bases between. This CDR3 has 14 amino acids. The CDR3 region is CASSPGRGPYEQYF. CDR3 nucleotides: TGTGCCAGCAGTCCCGGTCGGGGGCCCTACGAGCAGTACTTC.

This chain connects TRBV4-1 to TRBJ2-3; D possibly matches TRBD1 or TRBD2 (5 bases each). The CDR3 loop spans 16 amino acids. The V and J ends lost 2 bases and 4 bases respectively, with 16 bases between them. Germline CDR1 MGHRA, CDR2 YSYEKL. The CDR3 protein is CASSQPVGGIADTQYF. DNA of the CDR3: TGCGCCAGCAGCCAACCGGTTGGGGGTATTGCAGATACGCAGTATTTT.

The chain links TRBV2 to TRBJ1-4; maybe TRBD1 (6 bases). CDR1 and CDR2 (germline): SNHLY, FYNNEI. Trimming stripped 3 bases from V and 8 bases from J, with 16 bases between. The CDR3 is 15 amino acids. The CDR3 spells CASSEWGRGGEKLFF. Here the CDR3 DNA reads TGTGCCAGCAGTGAGTGGGGCAGGGGAGGAGAAAAACTGTTTTTT.

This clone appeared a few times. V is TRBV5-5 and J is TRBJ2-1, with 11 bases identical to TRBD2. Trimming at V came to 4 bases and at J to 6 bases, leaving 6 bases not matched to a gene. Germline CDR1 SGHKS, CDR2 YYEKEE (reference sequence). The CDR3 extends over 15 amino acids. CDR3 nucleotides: TGTGCCAGCAGCCATAGCGGGGGGGCCGTCAATGAGCAGTTCTTC. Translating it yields CASSHSGGAVNEQFF.

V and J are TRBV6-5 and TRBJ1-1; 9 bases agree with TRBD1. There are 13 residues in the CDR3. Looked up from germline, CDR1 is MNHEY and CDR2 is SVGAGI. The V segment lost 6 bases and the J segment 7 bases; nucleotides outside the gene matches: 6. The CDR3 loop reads CASSYGTGSEAFF. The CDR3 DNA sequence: TGTGCCAGCAGCTACGGGACAGGGAGTGAAGCTTTCTTT.

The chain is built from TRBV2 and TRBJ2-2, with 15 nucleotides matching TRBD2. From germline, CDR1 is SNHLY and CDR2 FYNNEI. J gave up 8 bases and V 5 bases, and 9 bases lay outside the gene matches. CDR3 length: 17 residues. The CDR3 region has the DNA TGTGCCAGCAGTCAGTACGGACTAGCGGGGGGGCTGGGGGAGCTGTTTTTT. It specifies CASSQYGLAGGLGELFF.

CDR3 residues: CAISESGGAGQPQHF. CDR3 coding DNA: TGTGCCATCAGTGAGTCGGGGGGGGCAGGGCAGCCCCAGCATTTT. J is TRBJ1-5 and V is TRBV10-3; a possible D gene is TRBD1 (6 bases). The germline V gene encodes CDR1 ENHRY and CDR2 SYGVKD. The CDR3 length is 15 residues. Trimming left V 0 bases short and J 7 bases short, with 13 bases between.

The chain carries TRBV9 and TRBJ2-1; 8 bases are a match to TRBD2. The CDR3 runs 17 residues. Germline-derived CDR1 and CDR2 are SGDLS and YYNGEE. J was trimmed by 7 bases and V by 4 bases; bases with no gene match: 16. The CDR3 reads CASSTDASGGGWNEQFF. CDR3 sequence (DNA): TGTGCCAGCAGCACCGATGCTTCTGGCGGGGGGTGGAATGAGCAGTTCTTC.